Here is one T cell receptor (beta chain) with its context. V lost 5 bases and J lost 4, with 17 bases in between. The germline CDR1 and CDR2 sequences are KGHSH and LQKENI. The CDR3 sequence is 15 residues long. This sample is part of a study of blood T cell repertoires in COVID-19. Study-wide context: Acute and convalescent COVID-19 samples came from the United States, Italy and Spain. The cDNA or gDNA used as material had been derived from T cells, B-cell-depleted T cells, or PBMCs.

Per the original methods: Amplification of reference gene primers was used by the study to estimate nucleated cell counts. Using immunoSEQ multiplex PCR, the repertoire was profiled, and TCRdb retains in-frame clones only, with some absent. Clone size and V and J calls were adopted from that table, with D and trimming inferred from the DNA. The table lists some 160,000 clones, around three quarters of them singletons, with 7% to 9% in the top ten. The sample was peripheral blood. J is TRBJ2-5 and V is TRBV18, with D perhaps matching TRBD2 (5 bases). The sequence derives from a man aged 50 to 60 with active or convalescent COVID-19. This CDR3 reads CASSIWQRQGETQYF. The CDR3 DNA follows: TGTGCCAGCTCAATCTGGCAGCGGCAAGGAGAGACCCAGTACTTC.